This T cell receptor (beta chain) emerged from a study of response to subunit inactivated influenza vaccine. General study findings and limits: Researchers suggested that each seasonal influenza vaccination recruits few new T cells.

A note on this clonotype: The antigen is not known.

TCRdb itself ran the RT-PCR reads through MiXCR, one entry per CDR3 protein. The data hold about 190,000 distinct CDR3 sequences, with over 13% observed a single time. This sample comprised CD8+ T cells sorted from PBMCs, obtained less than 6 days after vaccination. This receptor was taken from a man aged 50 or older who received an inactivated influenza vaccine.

DNA of the CDR3: TGTGCCAGCACCAAGCAGGTCCCTTGTACATACGAGCAGTACTTC. Residues: CASTKQVPCTYEQYF. The chain is built from TRBV12-3 or TRBV12-4 and TRBJ2-7, with D uncertain. V lost 7 bases to trimming and J lost 4 bases, with 20 bases between them. The CDR3 loop spans 15 amino acids.